Listed below are T cell receptor beta chains from one sample, sequenced in a study of CD8 T cells in acute hepatitis C reinfection. Libraries were prepared by immunoSEQ multiplex PCR; TCRdb keeps only in-frame clonotypes and omits some of them. The data show 1,400 or so clones, almost 50% seen once. Material: HCV NS3-1073 tetramer-sorted CD8+ T cells from PBMCs, obtained during acute infection. All receptors come from a young woman who spontaneously cleared hepatitis C infection. Both conserved end residues are part of each CDR3. D genes are given only for firm matches. A row's size may be missing; if present it is once, few, many or a size class.

clone_size j_call v_call d_call cdr3_aa cdr3_nt
few TRBJ1-1 TRBV6-1 - CASSDLRNNQMNTEAFF TGTGCCAGCAGTGATCTCCGCAACAATCAAATGAACACTGAAGCTTTCTTT
- TRBJ2-3 TRBV4-2 TRBD2 CASSQELAAGGGDTQYF TGTGCCAGCAGCCAAGAACTTGCAGCGGGAGGAGGGGATACGCAGTATTTT
- TRBJ2-1 TRBV7-2 - CASSSRAHEQFF TGTGCCAGCAGCTCACGGGCCCATGAGCAGTTCTTC
- TRBJ1-1 TRBV27 TRBD1 CASSLSGQGDTEAFF TGTGCCAGCAGTCTGTCAGGGCAGGGGGACACTGAAGCTTTCTTT
medium-sized TRBJ1-1 TRBV4-1 TRBD1 CASSQSLTPGTGFPNTEAFF TGCGCCAGCAGCCAATCCCTAACGCCCGGGACAGGGTTCCCGAACACTGAAGCTTTCTTT
- TRBJ1-1 TRBV7-8 - CASSPGGEAFF TGTGCCAGCAGTCCTGGGGGAGAAGCTTTCTTT
few TRBJ2-1 TRBV7-2 TRBD1 CASSHETGDPQYNEQFF TGTGCCAGCAGCCACGAAACAGGGGACCCTCAATACAATGAGCAGTTCTTC
- TRBJ2-7 TRBV14 TRBD2 CASSQGDLKVAGLNFYEQYF TGTGCCAGCAGCCAAGGGGACTTAAAGGTAGCGGGACTCAACTTCTACGAGCAGTACTTC
few TRBJ2-2 TRBV9 - CASSVDLGLSNTGELFF TGTGCCAGCAGCGTAGATTTAGGGCTATCCAACACCGGGGAGCTGTTTTTT
- TRBJ1-1 TRBV5-6 - CASSSGVDTEAFF TGTGCCAGCAGTTCGGGGGTCGACACTGAAGCTTTCTTT
- TRBJ2-7 TRBV9 - CASRYQTGIDEQYF TGTGCCAGCAGATATCAGACCGGTATCGACGAGCAGTACTTC
- TRBJ2-1 TRBV6-1 - CASSEAIGGYNEQFF TGTGCCAGCAGTGAAGCGATCGGAGGGTACAATGAGCAGTTCTTC
medium-sized TRBJ2-3 TRBV19 TRBD2 CASSQIAGGLDTQYF TGTGCCAGTAGTCAAATAGCGGGAGGTTTAGATACGCAGTATTTT
large TRBJ2-2 TRBV11-1 TRBD2 CASSRRLAGETGELFF TGTGCCAGCAGCCGACGACTAGCGGGAGAAACCGGGGAGCTGTTTTTT
- TRBJ2-3 TRBV7-2 - CASSVELAAGGGDTQYF TGTGCCAGCAGCGTCGAGCTAGCGGCCGGAGGGGGAGATACGCAGTATTTT
few TRBJ2-2 TRBV11-2 TRBD2 CASSRRLAGETGELFF TGTGCCAGCAGCCGACGACTAGCGGGAGAAACCGGGGAGCTGTTTTTT
- TRBJ2-3 TRBV7-6 - CASSQEVASGGGDTQYF TGTGCCAGCAGCCAGGAAGTGGCTAGCGGAGGGGGGGATACGCAGTATTTT
large TRBJ2-7 TRBV6-1 TRBD2 CASSEQATSGQTYEQYF TGTGCCAGCAGTGAACAGGCGACTAGCGGTCAGACCTACGAGCAGTACTTC
- TRBJ2-2 TRBV13 - CASSRTVGGNTGELFF TGTGCCAGCAGTAGAACAGTCGGGGGAAACACCGGGGAGCTGTTTTTT
- TRBJ2-7 TRBV5-4 TRBD2 CASSQEVGGSSYEQYF TGTGCCAGCAGCCAAGAGGTCGGCGGGAGCTCCTACGAGCAGTACTTC
few TRBJ1-2 TRBV4-2 - CASSQEMGPHGGYTF TGTGCCAGCAGCCAAGAAATGGGACCCCATGGTGGCTACACCTTC
- TRBJ2-1 TRBV27 TRBD2 CASSLTVAGVSGSSYNEQFF TGTGCCAGCAGTTTAACAGTAGCGGGAGTCTCGGGAAGCTCCTACAATGAGCAGTTCTTC
- TRBJ2-1 TRBV6-5 TRBD2 CASRILAGQYNEQFF TGTGCCAGCAGGATACTAGCGGGACAATACAATGAGCAGTTCTTC
- TRBJ2-7 TRBV4-1 TRBD2 CASSQNIPGTNPNEQYF TGCGCCAGCAGCCAAAATATCCCCGGGACTAACCCGAACGAGCAGTACTTC
- TRBJ2-1 TRBV9 TRBD2 CASSVQGGNEQFF TGTGCCAGCAGCGTACAGGGAGGGAATGAGCAGTTCTTC
- TRBJ2-1 TRBV9 TRBD1 CASSVQGANEQFF TGTGCCAGCAGCGTACAGGGGGCGAATGAGCAGTTCTTC
- TRBJ1-1 TRBV14 TRBD1 CASIPGQGPEAFF TGTGCCAGCATCCCCGGACAGGGTCCTGAAGCTTTCTTT